The 16 T cell receptor beta chains listed next were all sequenced from one sample in a study of T cell responses to AZD1222 COVID-19 vaccine. This table comes from immunoSEQ multiplex PCR, and its TCRdb copy is limited to in-frame clones, with some not included. Found here are fewer than 130,000 clones, 92% of them singletons; the top ten hold over 6.5%. The sample consisted of peripheral blood, taken on day 0 of AZD1222 vaccination. These receptors were taken from an adult in good health.

The CDR3 bases are TGTGCCAGCTCACCGGACAGATATAATTCACCCCTCCACTTT. Residues: CASSPDRYNSPLHF. The V and J genes are TRBV18 and TRBJ1-6, with D possibly being TRBD1 (6 bases). Trimming took off 3 bases at V and 4 bases at J, with 7 bases between the two ends. Germline V gives CDR1 KGHSH, CDR2 LQKENI. The CDR3 sequence is 14 residues long. Full variable domain (outside the CDR3, taken from reference TRBV18 and TRBJ1-6): NAGVMQNPRHLVRRRGQEARLRCSPMKGHSHVYWYRQLPEEGLKFMVYLQKENIIDESGMPKERFSAEFPKEGPSILRIQQVVRGDSAAYFCASSPDRYNSPLHFGNGTRLTVT.

V is TRBV21-1 and J is TRBJ2-3; TRBD2 reflects the table's D call only, with no check against the DNA. TRBV21-1 constitutes a pseudogene. This CDR3 contains 18 residues. The CDR3: CASKTLAGGVKHTDTQYF. The DNA of the CDR3 is TGTGCCAGCAAAACGCTAGCGGGGGGGGTAAAACACACAGATACGCAGTATTTT.

The chain couples TRBV28 to TRBJ1-2, with D possibly being TRBD1 (5 bases). Germline V gene sequence: CDR1 MDHEN, CDR2 SYDVKM. This CDR3 has 14 residues. V lost 5 bases and J 1 base, leaving 11 bases between the germline ends. The CDR3 is CASSPERGNYGYTF. CDR3 DNA sequence: TGTGCCAGCAGTCCAGAGAGGGGTAACTATGGCTACACCTTC.

CDR3 bases: TGTGCCAGCAGCTCCGGGACAGGGGGTTCTGGGCAGCCCCAGCATTTT. It translates to CASSSGTGGSGQPQHF. The chain is built from TRBV5-5 and TRBJ1-5; TRBD1 matches at 11 bases. The CDR3 loop spans 16 amino acids. Trimming took 3 bases from V and 7 from J; bases not matched to a gene: 9. From germline, CDR1 is SGHKS and CDR2 YYEKEE (reference sequence).

The sample holds one count of this clone. The chain links TRBV19 to TRBJ1-5; D is uncertain. V lost 6 bases and J lost 9, with 6 bases in between. Germline V gene lookup returns CDR1 LNHDA and CDR2 SQIVND (reference sequence). The CDR3 has 10 residues. In DNA, the CDR3 is TGTGCCAGTAGCTCCGGGCCCCAGCATTTT. Translated: CASSSGPQHF. Variable domain in full (rest from reference TRBV19 and TRBJ1-5): DGGITQSPKYLFRKEGQNVTLSCEQNLNHDAMYWYRQDPGQGLRLIYYSQIVNDFQKGDIAEGYSVSREKKESFPLTVTSAQKNPTAFYLCASSSGPQHFGDGTRLSIL.

The V call is TRBV7-2, the J call TRBJ1-6; 7 nucleotides match TRBD1. The CDR3 covers 13 residues. J lost 8 bases, V lost 8 bases, and 6 bases had no gene match. The germline V gene has CDR1 SGHTA and CDR2 FQGNSA. The CDR3 nucleotides are TGTGCCAGCGGTTCACAGGGGTATTCACCCCTCCACTTT. Protein: CASGSQGYSPLHF.

The rearrangement uses TRBV21-1 and TRBJ2-2; TRBD1 was called by the table and not checked on the DNA. TRBV21-1 is classified as a pseudogene. The CDR3 loop spans 17 amino acids. DNA for the CDR3: TGTGCCAGCAGCAAGACAGGGGAGGATTATAACACCGGGGAGCTGTTTTTT. Translating it yields CASSKTGEDYNTGELFF.

The chain uses TRBV19 and TRBJ1-4; 8 bases fit TRBD1. The length of the CDR3 is 11 residues. V trimming: 6 bases; J trimming: 12 bases; junction bases outside the gene matches: 3. In germline, CDR1 is LNHDA, CDR2 SQIVND (reference sequence). Written as DNA, the CDR3 is TGTGCCAGTAGGGAACAGGGGGAACTGTTTTTT. It codes for CASREQGELFF. The whole variable domain, filled in from reference TRBV19 and TRBJ1-4, reads DGGITQSPKYLFRKEGQNVTLSCEQNLNHDAMYWYRQDPGQGLRLIYYSQIVNDFQKGDIAEGYSVSREKKESFPLTVTSAQKNPTAFYLCASREQGELFFGSGTQLSVL.

The rearrangement links TRBV19 to TRBJ1-6; D is unresolved. V lost 10 bases, J lost 8 bases, and 15 bases lay in between. Per germline, CDR1 LNHDA and CDR2 SQIVND (reference sequence). CDR3 length: 13 residues. The CDR3 coding sequence is TGTGCCACGCGAACAGAGGGCTATTCACCCCTCCACTTT. It codes for CATRTEGYSPLHF.

The chain carries TRBV11-3 and TRBJ2-1; 9 positions agree with TRBD2. Germline V gene data show CDR1 as SGHNT and CDR2 as YENEEA. The CDR3 runs 17 residues. Trimming at V came to 1 base and at J to 0 bases, leaving 4 bases not matched to a gene. The CDR3, as DNA: TGTGCCAGCAGCTTAGGACGGACTAGCGCCTCCTACAATGAGCAGTTCTTC. This gives the protein CASSLGRTSASYNEQFF.

The chain recombines TRBV5-1 with TRBJ2-5, with a tentative D call TRBD2 (6 bases). The V gene lost 5 bases and the J gene lost 2 bases, with 16 bases spanning the gap. The germline gives CDR1 SGHRS, CDR2 YFSETQ. The CDR3 covers 15 residues. CDR3 bases: TGCGCCAGCAGTTTAACAGCCGGGAGTCAAGAGACCCAGTACTTC. It yields the protein CASSLTAGSQETQYF.

Only a few counts were recorded for this clone. The chain recombines TRBV6-2 or TRBV6-3 with TRBJ2-2; tentatively, D is TRBD1 or TRBD2 (6 bases each). Germline CDR1 reads MNHEY; CDR2 reads SVGEGT. V lost 0 bases, J lost 7 bases, and 9 bases lay in between. The CDR3 spans 14 residues. CDR3 coding DNA: TGTGCCAGCAGTTACTCGGGGGGCGGCGGGGAGCTGTTTTTT. Its translation is CASSYSGGGGELFF.

This clone was seen a handful of times. The rearrangement uses TRBV19 and TRBJ1-5; no definite D call. Looked up from germline, CDR1 is LNHDA and CDR2 is SQIVND (reference sequence). CDR3 length: 15 amino acids. V shed 3 bases and J shed 0 bases, with 9 bases lying between them. The CDR3, as DNA: TGTGCCAGTAGTATCACAGCTTATAGCAATCAGCCCCAGCATTTT. It encodes CASSITAYSNQPQHF.

The chain recombines TRBV6-4 with TRBJ2-1, with 9 bases aligning to TRBD2. This CDR3 is built from 17 residues. After removal of 7 bases from V and 8 bases from J, the junction contained 18 bases not matched to a gene. Germline assignment: CDR1 MRHNA and CDR2 SNTAGT. The CDR3 DNA follows: TGTGCCAGCATAAGGGGGCTAGCGGGATCCTTCCGTTATGAGCAGTTCTTC. Protein: CASIRGLAGSFRYEQFF.

This clone came up once. The chain uses TRBV11-2 and TRBJ1-5; D gene uncertain. The V gene lost 2 bases and the J gene lost 3 bases, with 5 bases spanning the gap. Germline-derived CDR1 and CDR2 are SGHAT and FQNNGV. CDR3 length: 13 amino acids. The CDR3 DNA is TGTGCCAGCAGCTTATATGTCAATCAGCCCCAGCATTTT. Protein: CASSLYVNQPQHF.

The chain uses TRBV2 and TRBJ1-6; D is ambiguous. Germline lookup yields CDR1 SNHLY and CDR2 FYNNEI. V gave up 10 bases and J gave up 5 bases, with 15 bases separating them. The CDR3 has 14 residues. CDR3 coding DNA: TGTGCCACCAGATCTGGACCCCATAATTCACCCCTCCACTTT. Translation: CATRSGPHNSPLHF.